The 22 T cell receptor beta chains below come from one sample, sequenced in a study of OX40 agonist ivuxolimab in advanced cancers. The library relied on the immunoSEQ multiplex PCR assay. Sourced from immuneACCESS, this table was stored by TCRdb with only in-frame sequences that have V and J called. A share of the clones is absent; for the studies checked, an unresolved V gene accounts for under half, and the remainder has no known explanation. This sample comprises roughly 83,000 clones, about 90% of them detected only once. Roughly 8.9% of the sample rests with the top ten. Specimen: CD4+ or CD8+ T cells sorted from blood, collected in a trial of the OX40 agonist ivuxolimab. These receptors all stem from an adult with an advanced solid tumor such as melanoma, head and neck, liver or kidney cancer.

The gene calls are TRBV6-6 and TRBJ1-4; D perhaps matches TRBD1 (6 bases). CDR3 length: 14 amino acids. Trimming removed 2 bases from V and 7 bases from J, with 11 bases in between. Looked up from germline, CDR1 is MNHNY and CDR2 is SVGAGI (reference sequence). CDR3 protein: CASSYNRVGEKLFF. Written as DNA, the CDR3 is TGTGCCAGCAGTTACAACAGGGTAGGTGAAAAACTGTTTTTT.

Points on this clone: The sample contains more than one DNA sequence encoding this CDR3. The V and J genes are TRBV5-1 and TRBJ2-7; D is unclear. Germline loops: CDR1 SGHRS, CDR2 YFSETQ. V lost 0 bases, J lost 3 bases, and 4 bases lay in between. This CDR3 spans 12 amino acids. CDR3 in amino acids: CASSLEGYEQYF. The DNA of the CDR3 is TGCGCCAGCAGCTTGGAAGGCTACGAGCAGTACTTC.

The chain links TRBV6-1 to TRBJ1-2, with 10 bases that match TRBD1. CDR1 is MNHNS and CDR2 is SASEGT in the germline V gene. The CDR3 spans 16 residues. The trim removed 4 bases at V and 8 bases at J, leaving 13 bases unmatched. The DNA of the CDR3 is TGTGCCAGCAGTGCCGGGGTGAGGACAGGGGGGCGAGGCTACACCTTC. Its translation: CASSAGVRTGGRGYTF.

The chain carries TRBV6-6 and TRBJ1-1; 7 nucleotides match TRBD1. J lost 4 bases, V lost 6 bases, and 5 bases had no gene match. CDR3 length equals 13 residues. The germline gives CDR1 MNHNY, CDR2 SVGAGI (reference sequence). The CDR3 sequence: CASSATGFTEAFF. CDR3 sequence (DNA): TGTGCCAGCAGCGCGACAGGGTTCACTGAAGCTTTCTTT.

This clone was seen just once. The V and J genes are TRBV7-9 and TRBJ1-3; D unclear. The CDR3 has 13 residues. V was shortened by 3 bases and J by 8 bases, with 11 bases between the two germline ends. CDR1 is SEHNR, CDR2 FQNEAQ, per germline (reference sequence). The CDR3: CASSFPFVDTIYF. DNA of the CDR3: TGTGCCAGCAGCTTCCCCTTCGTGGACACCATATATTTT.

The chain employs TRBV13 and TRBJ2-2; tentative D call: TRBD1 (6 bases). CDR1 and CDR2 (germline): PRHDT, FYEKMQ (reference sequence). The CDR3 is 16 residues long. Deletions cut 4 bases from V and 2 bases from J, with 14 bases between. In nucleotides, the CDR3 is TGTGCCAGCAGCTACTCAACAGGGTACAACACCGGGGAGCTGTTTTTT. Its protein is CASSYSTGYNTGELFF. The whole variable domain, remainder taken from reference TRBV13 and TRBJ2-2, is AAGVIQSPRHLIKEKRETATLKCYPIPRHDTVYWYQQGPGQDPQFLISFYEKMQSDKGSIPDRFSAQQFSDYHSELNMSSLELGDSALYFCASSYSTGYNTGELFFGEGSRLTVL.

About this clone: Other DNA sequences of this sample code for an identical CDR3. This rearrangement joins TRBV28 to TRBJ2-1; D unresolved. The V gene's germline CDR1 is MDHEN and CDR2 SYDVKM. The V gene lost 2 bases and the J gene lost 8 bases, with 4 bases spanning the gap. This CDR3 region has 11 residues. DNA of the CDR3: TGTGCCAGCAGTTTAGGGGATGAGCAGTTCTTC. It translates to CASSLGDEQFF.

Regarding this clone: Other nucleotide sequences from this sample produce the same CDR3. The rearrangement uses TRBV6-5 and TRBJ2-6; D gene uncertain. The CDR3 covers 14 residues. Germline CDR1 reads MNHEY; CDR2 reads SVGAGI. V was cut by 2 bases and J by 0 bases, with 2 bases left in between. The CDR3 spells CASSYSSGANVLTF. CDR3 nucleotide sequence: TGTGCCAGCAGTTACAGCTCTGGGGCCAACGTCCTGACTTTC.

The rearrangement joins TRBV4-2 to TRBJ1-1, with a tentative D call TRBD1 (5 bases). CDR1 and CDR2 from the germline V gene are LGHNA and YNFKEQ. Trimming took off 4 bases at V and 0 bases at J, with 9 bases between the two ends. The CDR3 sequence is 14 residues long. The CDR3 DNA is TGTGCCAGCAGCCGCCTAGGGGTGAACACTGAAGCTTTCTTT. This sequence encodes CASSRLGVNTEAFF.

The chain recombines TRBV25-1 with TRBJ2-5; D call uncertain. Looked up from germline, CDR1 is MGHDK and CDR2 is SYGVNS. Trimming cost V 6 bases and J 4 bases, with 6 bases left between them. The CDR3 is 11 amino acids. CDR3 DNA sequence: TGTGCCAGCAGCCAGGTAGAGACCCAGTACTTC. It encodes CASSQVETQYF.

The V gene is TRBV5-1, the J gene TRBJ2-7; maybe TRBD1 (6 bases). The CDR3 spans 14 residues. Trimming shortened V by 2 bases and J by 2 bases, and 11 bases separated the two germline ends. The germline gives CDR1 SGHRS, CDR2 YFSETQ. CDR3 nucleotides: TGCGCCAGCAGCTTTCGGCAGGGGACCTACGAGCAGTACTTC. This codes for CASSFRQGTYEQYF.

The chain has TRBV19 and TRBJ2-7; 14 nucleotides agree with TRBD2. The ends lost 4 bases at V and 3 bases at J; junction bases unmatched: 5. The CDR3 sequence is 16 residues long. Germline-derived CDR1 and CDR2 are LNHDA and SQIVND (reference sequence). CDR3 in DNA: TGTGCCAGTAGTACCCGGACTAGCGGGGGGTGCTACGAGCAGTACGTC. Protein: CASSTRTSGGCYEQYV.

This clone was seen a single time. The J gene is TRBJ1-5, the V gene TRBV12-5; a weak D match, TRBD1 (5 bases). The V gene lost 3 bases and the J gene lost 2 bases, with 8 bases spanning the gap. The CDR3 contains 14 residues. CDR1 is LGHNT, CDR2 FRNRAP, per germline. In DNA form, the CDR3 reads TGTGCTAGTGGTTTCTTAGGGGGCAATCAGCCCCAGCATTTT. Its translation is CASGFLGGNQPQHF.

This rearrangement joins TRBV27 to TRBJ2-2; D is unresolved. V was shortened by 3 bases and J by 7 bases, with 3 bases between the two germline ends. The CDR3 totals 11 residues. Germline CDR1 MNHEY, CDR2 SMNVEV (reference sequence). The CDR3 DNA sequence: TGTGCCAGCAGTTTCCGCGGGGAGCTGTTTTTT. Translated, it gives CASSFRGELFF.

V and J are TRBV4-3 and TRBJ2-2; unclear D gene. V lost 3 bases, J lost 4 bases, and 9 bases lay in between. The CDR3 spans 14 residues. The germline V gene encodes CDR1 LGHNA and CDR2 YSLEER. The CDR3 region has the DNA TGCGCCAGCAGCCAGTACAAGTTCACCGGGGAGCTGTTTTTT. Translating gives CASSQYKFTGELFF.

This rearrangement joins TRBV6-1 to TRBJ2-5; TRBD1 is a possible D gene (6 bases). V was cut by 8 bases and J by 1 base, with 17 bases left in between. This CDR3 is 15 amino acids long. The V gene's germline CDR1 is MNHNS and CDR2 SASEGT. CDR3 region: CASWDRGGPQETQYF. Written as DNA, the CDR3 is TGTGCCAGCTGGGATCGAGGGGGACCCCAAGAGACCCAGTACTTC.

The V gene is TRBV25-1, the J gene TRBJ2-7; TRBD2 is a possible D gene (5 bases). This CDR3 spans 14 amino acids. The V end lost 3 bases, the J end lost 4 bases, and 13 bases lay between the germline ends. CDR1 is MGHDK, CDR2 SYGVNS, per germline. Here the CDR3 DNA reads TGTGCCAGCAGTGACGTACAGAGGGCATACGAGCAGTACTTC. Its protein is CASSDVQRAYEQYF.

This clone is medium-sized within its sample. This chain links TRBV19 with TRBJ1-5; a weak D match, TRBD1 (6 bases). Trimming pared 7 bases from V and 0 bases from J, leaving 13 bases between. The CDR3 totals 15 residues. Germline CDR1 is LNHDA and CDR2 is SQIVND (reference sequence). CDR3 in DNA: TGTGCCAGTACCCCGGACAGCCATAGCAATCAGCCCCAGCATTTT. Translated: CASTPDSHSNQPQHF.

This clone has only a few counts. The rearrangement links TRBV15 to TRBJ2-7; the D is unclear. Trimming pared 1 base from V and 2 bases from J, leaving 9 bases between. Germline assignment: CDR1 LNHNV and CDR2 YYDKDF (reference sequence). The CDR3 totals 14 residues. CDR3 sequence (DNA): TGTGCCACCAGCAGAGGGAGCTTGCCCTACGAGCAGTACGTC. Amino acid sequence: CATSRGSLPYEQYV.

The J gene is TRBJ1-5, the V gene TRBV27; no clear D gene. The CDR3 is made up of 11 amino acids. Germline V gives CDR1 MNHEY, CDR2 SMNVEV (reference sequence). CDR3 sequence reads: CASGENQPQHF. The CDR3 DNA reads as TGTGCTAGCGGGGAAAATCAGCCCCAGCATTTT.

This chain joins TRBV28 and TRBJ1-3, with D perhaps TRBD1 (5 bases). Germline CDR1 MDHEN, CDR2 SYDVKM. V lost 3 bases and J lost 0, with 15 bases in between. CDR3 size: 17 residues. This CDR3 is CASSLGQEYISGNTIYF. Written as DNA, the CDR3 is TGTGCCAGCAGTTTGGGGCAGGAATATATCTCTGGAAACACCATATATTTT.

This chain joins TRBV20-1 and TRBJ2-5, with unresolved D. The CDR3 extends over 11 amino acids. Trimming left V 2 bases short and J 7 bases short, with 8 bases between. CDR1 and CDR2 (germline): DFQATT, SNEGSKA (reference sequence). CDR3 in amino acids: CSARSVGTQYF. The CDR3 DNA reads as TGCAGTGCTAGATCGGTCGGGACCCAGTACTTC.